This TCR beta chain was recovered during a study of T cell responses to AZD1222 COVID-19 vaccine. Some clones are missing from TCRdb's copy, which holds only in-frame ones; the method was immunoSEQ multiplex PCR. Of about 150,000 clones listed, about nine tenths are singletons. Germline loops: CDR1 LNHDA, CDR2 SQIVND (reference sequence). Trimming shortened V by 1 base and J by 2 bases, and 18 bases separated the two germline ends. There are 17 residues in the CDR3. The chain combines TRBV19 with TRBJ2-7; D is unresolved. This clonotype was sampled from an adult in good health. Sample: peripheral blood, taken on day 0 of AZD1222 vaccination. The CDR3 loop reads CASSIVPLRAGTYEQYF. CDR3 in DNA: TGTGCCAGTAGTATAGTACCCCTTCGAGCCGGTACCTACGAGCAGTACTTC.